The rows below give T cell receptor beta chains drawn from one sample of a study of cytomegalovirus exposure and HLA in healthy donors. The table came from immunoSEQ multiplex PCR; TCRdb's copy has only in-frame clones and leaves some out. The data show some 250,000 clones, around 85% seen once. The sample consisted of PBMCs. The receptors originated from a woman aged 25 to 39 in good health and CMV-seropositive. CDR3s include the opening cysteine and the closing phenylalanine or tryptophan. A D gene is named only where the DNA matches it firmly.

d_call,v_call,j_call,cdr3_aa,cdr3_nt
TRBD2,TRBV30,TRBJ2-1,CAWIVGGPGEQFF,TGTGCCTGGATTGTGGGAGGGCCGGGTGAGCAGTTCTTC
TRBD2,TRBV28,TRBJ2-1,CASRLAGGSYNEQFF,TGTGCCAGCAGGCTAGCGGGAGGGTCCTACAATGAGCAGTTCTTC
NA,TRBV19,TRBJ2-7,CASSNRQAREQYF,TGTGCCAGTAGTAACAGACAGGCCCGGGAGCAGTACTTC
TRBD2,TRBV6-1,TRBJ2-7,CASRAGTSGSYEQYF,TGTGCCAGCAGGGCCGGGACTAGCGGGAGCTACGAGCAGTACTTC
NA,TRBV25-1,TRBJ1-2,CASSEYRERGYTF,TGTGCCAGCAGTGAATATAGGGAGCGTGGCTACACCTTC
TRBD1,TRBV28,TRBJ2-7,CASSGTGVGYEQYF,TGTGCCAGCAGTGGAACAGGGGTGGGGTACGAGCAGTACTTC
TRBD1,TRBV19,TRBJ1-2,CASSIGQGGYGYTF,TGTGCCAGTAGTATAGGACAGGGAGGCTATGGCTACACCTTC
TRBD1,TRBV14,TRBJ1-2,CASSQGQGYYGYTF,TGTGCCAGCAGCCAAGGACAGGGATACTATGGCTACACCTTC
NA,TRBV30,TRBJ2-3,CAWSRGAPDTQYF,TGTGCCTGGAGCCGGGGGGCCCCAGATACGCAGTATTTT
NA,TRBV28,TRBJ1-2,CASSLSEGRVYGYTF,TGTGCCAGCAGTTTATCTGAGGGGAGGGTATATGGCTACACCTTC
TRBD2,TRBV28,TRBJ2-3,CASSFLGGEGTDTQYF,TGTGCCAGCAGTTTCTTGGGGGGGGAGGGCACAGATACGCAGTATTTT
TRBD2,TRBV7-2,TRBJ2-1,CASSLGTRANEQFF,TGTGCCAGCAGCTTAGGGACTAGGGCCAATGAGCAGTTCTTC
TRBD1,TRBV5-4,TRBJ2-5,CASRRQGAGETQYF,TGTGCCAGCAGGCGACAGGGGGCGGGTGAGACCCAGTACTTC
NA,TRBV9,TRBJ2-1,CASSVGVSSSYNEQFF,TGTGCCAGCAGCGTAGGTGTCTCGAGCTCCTACAATGAGCAGTTCTTC
NA,TRBV5-6,TRBJ1-4,CASSLYEAEKLFF,TGTGCCAGCAGCTTGTATGAAGCAGAAAAACTGTTTTTT
NA,TRBV30,TRBJ1-4,CAWNPGNEKLFF,TGTGCCTGGAACCCGGGGAATGAAAAACTGTTTTTT
TRBD1,TRBV19,TRBJ2-5,CASKHRGRETQYF,TGTGCCAGTAAGCACAGGGGGCGGGAGACCCAGTACTTC
NA,TRBV19,TRBJ1-5,CASALWQGKFVGNQPQHF,TGTGCCAGTGCCTTGTGGCAGGGAAAGTTTGTAGGCAATCAGCCCCAGCATTTT